The 29 T cell receptor beta chains below all came from one sample that was sequenced in a study of blood T cell repertoires in COVID-19. The data were produced by immunoSEQ multiplex PCR, yet TCRdb's version contains in-frame clones alone and is incomplete. Here the sample spans 25,000 to 30,000 clones, 76% being singletons. The material sequenced was peripheral blood. The receptors derive from a man aged 70-80 years with acute or convalescent COVID-19.

This clone has a handful of counts. The chain employs TRBV6-5 and TRBJ1-1; D ambiguous. The germline CDR1 and CDR2 sequences are MNHEY and SVGAGI. V lost 0 bases and J lost 4, with 9 bases in between. The CDR3 has 14 amino acids. The CDR3 nucleotides are TGTGCCAGCAGTTACTCCCGGGGAAGCACTGAAGCTTTCTTT. Translated: CASSYSRGSTEAFF.

The V and J genes are TRBV11-2 and TRBJ1-5; D perhaps matches TRBD1 (6 bases). Per the germline V gene, CDR1 is SGHAT and CDR2 is FQNNGV. Trimming stripped 5 bases from V and 1 base from J, with 12 bases between. CDR3 length: 15 residues. The CDR3 region has the DNA TGTGCCAGCAGCCCGGAGAGGGGGAGCAATCAGCCCCAGCATTTT. Translation gives CASSPERGSNQPQHF.

This clone occurred once. This chain joins TRBV5-1 and TRBJ2-3; D remains unclear. The V gene lost 5 bases and the J gene lost 0 bases, with 10 bases spanning the gap. This CDR3 is 14 amino acids long. Germline CDR1 is SGHRS and CDR2 is YFSETQ. The CDR3, as DNA: TGCGCCAGCAGACCCGGAGACAGCACAGATACGCAGTATTTT. Encoded protein: CASRPGDSTDTQYF.

The V call is TRBV28, the J call TRBJ1-2; 9 bases are shared with TRBD1. V was pared by 7 bases and J by 1 base, with 13 bases of the junction left unmatched. The CDR3 is 17 residues long. Germline V gene lookup returns CDR1 MDHEN and CDR2 SYDVKM. CDR3 loop: CASTSSGGQGVNYGYTF. The CDR3 DNA reads TGTGCCAGCACCTCCTCAGGGGGACAGGGAGTTAACTATGGCTACACCTTC.

In its sample, this clone was seen a few times. The chain uses TRBV3-1 (or the pseudogene TRBV3-2) and TRBJ2-7; D call uncertain. Germline V gene data show CDR1 as LGHDT and CDR2 as YNNKEL (reference sequence). The ends were cut back, 1 base at V and 6 bases at J, with 16 bases in the middle. This CDR3 is 15 amino acids long. CDR3 DNA sequence: TGTGCCAGCAGCCAAGCCTGGTTCCCCCCCAGCGAGCAGTACTTC. Amino acid sequence: CASSQAWFPPSEQYF.

The chain's CDR3 is CASSPWGTDSGNTEAFF. The CDR3, as DNA: TGCGCCAGCAGCCCCTGGGGGACAGATAGCGGGAACACTGAAGCTTTCTTT. The chain is built from TRBV5-1 and TRBJ1-1; 7 bases line up with TRBD1. Germline V gene sequence: CDR1 SGHRS, CDR2 YFSETQ. CDR3 length: 17 amino acids. V lost 4 bases and J lost 1; bases outside the gene matches: 13.

The chain combines TRBV3-1 (or the pseudogene TRBV3-2) with TRBJ1-2, with a weak D call TRBD1 (5 bases). This CDR3 has 12 amino acids. Trimming took off 5 bases at V and 5 bases at J, with 9 bases between the two ends. Germline CDR1 is LGHDT and CDR2 is YNNKEL (reference sequence). The CDR3 DNA reads TGTGCCAGCAGCGGCGGGGGGTATGGCTACACCTTC. This encodes CASSGGGYGYTF.

The chain is built from TRBV7-3 and TRBJ2-3; the match to TRBD1 covers 10 bases. With 5 bases clipped from V and 0 bases from J, the junction kept 8 bases outside the gene matches. The CDR3 has 17 amino acids. Germline assignment: CDR1 SGHTA and CDR2 FQGTGA. CDR3 sequence reads: CASSPLAGQGSTDTQYF. DNA of the CDR3: TGTGCCAGCAGCCCCCTCGCGGGACAGGGGAGCACAGATACGCAGTATTTT.

V and J are TRBV5-4 and TRBJ2-3; D may be TRBD2 (6 bases). CDR3 size: 13 residues. Germline loops: CDR1 SGHNT, CDR2 YYREEE (reference sequence). V lost 5 bases and J 1 base, leaving 8 bases between the germline ends. The CDR3 sequence is CASRWGGTDTQYF. The CDR3 DNA is TGTGCCAGCAGATGGGGGGGCACAGATACGCAGTATTTT.

This sequence joins TRBV5-1 and TRBJ1-1, with D possibly TRBD1 on 5 matching bases. V was shortened by 3 bases and J by 1 base, with 10 bases between the two germline ends. The CDR3 has 14 residues. CDR1 is SGHRS, CDR2 YFSETQ, per germline. In DNA form, the CDR3 reads TGCGCCAGCAGCTCGTTCACAGGGAACACTGAAGCTTTCTTT. Amino acid sequence: CASSSFTGNTEAFF.

This chain joins TRBV5-4 and TRBJ2-2; possibly TRBD1 for D (6 bases). V dropped 4 bases and J dropped 1 base, with 11 bases sitting between them. Germline-derived CDR1 and CDR2 are SGHNT and YYREEE (reference sequence). CDR3 length equals 15 residues. For the CDR3, the DNA is TGTGCCAGCAGCGCCGAGGACAGGAACACCGGGGAGCTGTTTTTT. Encoded protein: CASSAEDRNTGELFF.

This chain connects TRBV13 to TRBJ2-7; a possible D gene is TRBD1 (5 bases). This CDR3 region has 14 residues. The germline V gene has CDR1 PRHDT and CDR2 FYEKMQ (reference sequence). V was trimmed by 6 bases and J by 1 base, leaving 13 bases between them. The CDR3 coding sequence is TGTGCCAGCAGATCAGGGTATCGGTCCTACGAGCAGTACTTC. Its translation: CASRSGYRSYEQYF.

This chain links TRBV12-3 or TRBV12-4 with TRBJ2-3; D not resolved. Trimming removed 6 bases at V and 1 base at J, with 8 bases between. CDR3 length: 13 amino acids. The CDR3 coding sequence is TGTGCCAGCAGGCATGGGCGCACAGATACGCAGTATTTT. This codes for CASRHGRTDTQYF.

V usage is TRBV5-1 and J usage is TRBJ2-1, with a tentative D call TRBD2 (6 bases). The CDR3 loop spans 14 amino acids. The germline V gene encodes CDR1 SGHRS and CDR2 YFSETQ. The V gene lost 4 bases and the J gene lost 9 bases, with 17 bases spanning the gap. For the CDR3, the DNA is TGCGCCAGCAGCCGGACTACAGAGAGTGGTGAGCAGTTCTTC. This encodes CASSRTTESGEQFF. The full variable domain, in which reference TRBV5-1 and TRBJ2-1 provide the parts outside the CDR3, is KAGVTQTPRYLIKTRGQQVTLSCSPISGHRSVSWYQQTPGQGLQFLFEYFSETQRNKGNFPGRFSGRQFSNSRSEMNVSTLELGDSALYLCASSRTTESGEQFFGPGTRLTVL.

This chain joins TRBV7-2 and TRBJ2-1; 7 nucleotides line up with TRBD1. The CDR3 length is 14 residues. V dropped 2 bases and J dropped 6; count of bases not matched to a gene: 4. Germline V gene lookup returns CDR1 SGHTA and CDR2 FQGNSA. CDR3 in amino acids: CASSLIRQGNEQFF. The CDR3 DNA reads TGTGCCAGCAGCTTAATAAGACAGGGCAATGAGCAGTTCTTC.

This clone was detected once. The gene calls are TRBV18 and TRBJ2-5; 7 bases line up with TRBD1. The germline gives CDR1 KGHSH, CDR2 LQKENI. CDR3 length: 16 amino acids. After removal of 1 base from V and 4 bases from J, the junction contained 9 bases not matched to a gene. The CDR3 spells CASSPRQGWGVETQYF. CDR3 sequence (DNA): TGTGCCAGCTCACCACGACAGGGATGGGGTGTAGAGACCCAGTACTTC. The whole variable domain, remainder taken from reference TRBV18 and TRBJ2-5, is NAGVMQNPRHLVRRRGQEARLRCSPMKGHSHVYWYRQLPEEGLKFMVYLQKENIIDESGMPKERFSAEFPKEGPSILRIQQVVRGDSAAYFCASSPRQGWGVETQYFGPGTRLLVL.

The genes are TRBV18 and TRBJ2-7; TRBD1 matches at 9 bases. V lost 6 bases to trimming and J lost 4 bases; unmatched junction nucleotides: 4. Germline V gene lookup returns CDR1 KGHSH and CDR2 LQKENI. The CDR3 is 13 residues long. The CDR3: CASSLQGAYEQYF. The CDR3 bases are TGTGCCAGCTCTTTACAGGGGGCGTACGAGCAGTACTTC.

The chain uses TRBV29-1 and TRBJ2-2; D perhaps matches TRBD1 (5 bases). The CDR3 runs 13 residues. Germline CDR1 SQVTM, CDR2 ANQGSEA. Deletions cut 3 bases from V and 7 bases from J, with 12 bases between. The CDR3 bases are TGCAGCGTTGAGGTCGACCAGGGCGGGGAGCTGTTTTTT. It is translated as CSVEVDQGGELFF.

The chain uses TRBV3-1 (or the pseudogene TRBV3-2) and TRBJ1-2, with 8 positions matching TRBD1. Trimming removed 5 bases from V and 7 bases from J; junction bases left unmatched: 3. The CDR3 loop spans 12 amino acids. Germline CDR1 LGHDT, CDR2 YNNKEL (reference sequence). The CDR3 reads CASSSTGVGYTF. The CDR3 bases are TGTGCCAGCAGCTCGACAGGGGTTGGCTACACCTTC.

The gene calls are TRBV11-3 and TRBJ2-7; maybe TRBD2 (6 bases). Per germline, CDR1 SGHNT and CDR2 YENEEA. The V end was cut by 0 bases, the J end by 7 bases, with 19 bases between. This CDR3 is 16 amino acids long. The CDR3 reads CASSLDHRLVPKEQYF. DNA for the CDR3: TGTGCCAGCAGCTTAGACCATAGACTAGTTCCTAAGGAGCAGTACTTC.

This clone showed up just a few times. V usage is TRBV7-2 and J usage is TRBJ2-2, with D possibly matching TRBD1 (6 bases). The CDR3 consists of 15 residues. The V end lost 5 bases, the J end lost 2 bases, and 12 bases lay between the germline ends. Per the germline V gene, CDR1 is SGHTA and CDR2 is FQGNSA. This CDR3 reads CASSPDRTNTGELFF. The CDR3 DNA sequence: TGTGCCAGCAGCCCCGACAGGACTAACACCGGGGAGCTGTTTTTT.

V is TRBV28 and J is TRBJ1-1, with 8 bases identical to TRBD1. After removal of 6 bases from V and 5 bases from J, the junction contained 11 bases not matched to a gene. Germline-derived CDR1 and CDR2 are MDHEN and SYDVKM. The CDR3 consists of 15 residues. The CDR3 DNA is TGTGCCAGCAGAAGCCTATATCAGGGGGCTACTGAAGCTTTCTTT. This translates into CASRSLYQGATEAFF.

The chain combines TRBV6-4 with TRBJ1-6; 7 nucleotides line up with TRBD1. With 6 bases clipped from V and 8 bases from J, the junction kept 13 bases outside the gene matches. CDR3 size: 16 residues. Germline CDR1 reads MRHNA; CDR2 reads SNTAGT. The CDR3 spells CASSRVFGQEHSPLHF. DNA of the CDR3: TGTGCCAGCAGCCGGGTGTTCGGACAGGAACATTCACCCCTCCACTTT.

A note on this clone: Compared with germline, one end of the junction differs, possibly owing to a read error. The chain uses TRBV6-2 or TRBV6-3 and TRBJ1-2; unclear D gene. CDR1 is MNHEY and CDR2 is SVGEGT in the germline V gene. The CDR3 is 13 amino acids. Written as DNA, the CDR3 is TGTGCCAGCAGTTACCCCCTCACCCCCCCCGGAGCCTTC. Its translation: CASSYPLTPPGAF.

As DNA, the CDR3 is TGTGCCAGCAGAAGCAGGGCCGATACCTACGAGCAGTACTTC. This gives the protein CASRSRADTYEQYF. V usage is TRBV3-1 (or the pseudogene TRBV3-2) and J usage is TRBJ2-7, with D possibly being TRBD1 (5 bases). The CDR3 totals 14 residues. V lost 6 bases and J lost 2, with 14 bases in between. Looked up from germline, CDR1 is LGHDT and CDR2 is YNNKEL (reference sequence).

This clone was picked up a small number of times. The rearrangement uses TRBV4-2 and TRBJ1-6; D gene uncertain. Germline V gene data show CDR1 as LGHNA and CDR2 as YNFKEQ. The CDR3 has 17 amino acids. The V gene lost 0 bases and the J gene lost 0 bases, with 9 bases spanning the gap. This chain's CDR3 is CASSQDLASSYNSPLHF. The CDR3 region has the DNA TGTGCCAGCAGCCAAGATCTTGCGAGCTCCTATAATTCACCCCTCCACTTT.

In DNA, the CDR3 is TGTGCCACCAGTAGTCCCTACACAGATACGCAGTATTTT. Protein product: CATSSPYTDTQYF. V gene TRBV15 combines with J gene TRBJ2-3, with D uncertain. This CDR3 region has 13 residues. Germline V gene lookup returns CDR1 LNHNV and CDR2 YYDKDF (reference sequence). Deletions cut 6 bases from V and 2 bases from J, with 9 bases between.

Here the CDR3 reads CASSLAGASNSPLHF. The CDR3 bases are TGTGCCAGCAGCTTAGCAGGGGCGTCGAATTCACCCCTCCACTTT. The rearrangement uses TRBV7-8 and TRBJ1-6; TRBD1 is a possible D gene (5 bases). CDR1 is SGHVS, CDR2 FQNEAQ, per germline. The CDR3 loop spans 15 amino acids. The germline V and J ends were trimmed by 0 bases and 7 bases, with 10 bases remaining between them.

This clone was picked up many times. The J gene is TRBJ1-2, the V gene TRBV11-2; TRBD1 matches at 7 bases. Germline V lookup: CDR1 SGHAT, CDR2 FQNNGV. The CDR3 is 13 amino acids. The J segment lost 7 bases and the V segment lost 5 bases, leaving 7 bases of the junction unmatched. The CDR3 region has the DNA TGTGCCAGCAGCCCGAGACAGGGTGGTGGCTACACCTTC. This codes for CASSPRQGGGYTF.